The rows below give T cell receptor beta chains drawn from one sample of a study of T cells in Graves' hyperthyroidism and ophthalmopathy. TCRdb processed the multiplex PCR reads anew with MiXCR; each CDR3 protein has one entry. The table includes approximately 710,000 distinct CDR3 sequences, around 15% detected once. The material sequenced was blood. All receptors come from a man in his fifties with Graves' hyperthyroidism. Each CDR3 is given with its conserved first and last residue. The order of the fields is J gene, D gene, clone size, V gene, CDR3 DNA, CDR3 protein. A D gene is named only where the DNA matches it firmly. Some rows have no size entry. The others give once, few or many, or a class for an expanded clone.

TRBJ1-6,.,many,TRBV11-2,TGTGCCAGCAGCTTTTCGCAACTTAATTCACCCCTCCACTTT,CASSFSQLNSPLHF
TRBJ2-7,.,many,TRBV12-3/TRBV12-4,TGTGCCAGCAGTTTCCAGGGGATGAGAGGAGTCGAGCAGTACTTC,CASSFQGMRGVEQYF
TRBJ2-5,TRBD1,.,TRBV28,TGTGCCAGCAGTTGGGACAGGCAGTTGATCTCCCAGTACTTC,CASSWDRQLISQYF
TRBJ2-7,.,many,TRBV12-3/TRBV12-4,TGTGCCAGCAGCACGGACGTCCCAATCCCTTACGAGCAGTACTTC,CASSTDVPIPYEQYF
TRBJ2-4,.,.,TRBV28,TGTGCCAGCAGTTCGACTAGGATGATGGCCAAAAACATTCAGTACTTC,CASSSTRMMAKNIQYF
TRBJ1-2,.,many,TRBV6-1,TGTGCCAGCAGTTACGCGGCAAACTATGGCTACACCTTC,CASSYAANYGYTF
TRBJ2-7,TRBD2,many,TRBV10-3,TGTGCCATCAGTGGGGGGGGACTTACCTACGAGCAGTACTTC,CAISGGGLTYEQYF
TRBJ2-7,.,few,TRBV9,TGTGCCAGCAGCGTAGGGGACACGTCCTACGAGCAGTACTTC,CASSVGDTSYEQYF
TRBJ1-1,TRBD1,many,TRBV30,TGTGCCTGGAGTTCCACAGGGGGTTGGAACACTGAAGCTTTCTTT,CAWSSTGGWNTEAFF
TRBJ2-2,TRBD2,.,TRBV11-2,TGTGCCAGCAGCTATCTAGCGGCATACACCGGGGAGCTGTTTTTT,CASSYLAAYTGELFF
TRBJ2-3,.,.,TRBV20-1,TGCAGTGCTAGAGGGGTTCGCACAGATACGCAGTATTTT,CSARGVRTDTQYF
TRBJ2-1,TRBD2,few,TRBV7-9,TGTGCCAGCAGCACGGGACTAGCGGGAGAACACAATGAGCAGTTCTTC,CASSTGLAGEHNEQFF
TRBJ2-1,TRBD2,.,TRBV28,TGTGCCACCCGAGGGCTAGCGGTTTACAATGAGCAGTTCTTC,CATRGLAVYNEQFF